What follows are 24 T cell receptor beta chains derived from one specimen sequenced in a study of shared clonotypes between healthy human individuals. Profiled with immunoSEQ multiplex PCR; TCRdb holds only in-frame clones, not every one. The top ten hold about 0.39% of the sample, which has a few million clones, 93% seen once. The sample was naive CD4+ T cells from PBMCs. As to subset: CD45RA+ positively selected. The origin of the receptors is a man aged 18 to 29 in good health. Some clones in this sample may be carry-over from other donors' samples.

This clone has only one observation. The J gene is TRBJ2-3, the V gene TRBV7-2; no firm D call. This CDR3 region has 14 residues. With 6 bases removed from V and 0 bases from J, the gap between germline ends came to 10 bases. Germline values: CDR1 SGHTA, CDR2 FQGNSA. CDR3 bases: TGTGCCAGCAGAGGACGAAGTAGCACAGATACGCAGTATTTT. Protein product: CASRGRSSTDTQYF.

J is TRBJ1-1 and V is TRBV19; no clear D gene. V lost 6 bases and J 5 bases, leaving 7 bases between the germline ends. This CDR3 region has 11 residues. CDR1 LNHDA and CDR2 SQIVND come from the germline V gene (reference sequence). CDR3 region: CASRVWTEAFF. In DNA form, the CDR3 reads TGTGCCAGTAGGGTTTGGACTGAAGCTTTCTTT.

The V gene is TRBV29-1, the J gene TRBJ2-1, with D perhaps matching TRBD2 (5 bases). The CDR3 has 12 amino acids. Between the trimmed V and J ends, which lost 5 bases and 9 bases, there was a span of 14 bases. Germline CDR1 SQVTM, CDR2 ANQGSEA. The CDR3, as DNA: TGCAGCGTTCGAGCTAGCCCCGGTGAGCAGTTCTTC. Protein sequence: CSVRASPGEQFF.

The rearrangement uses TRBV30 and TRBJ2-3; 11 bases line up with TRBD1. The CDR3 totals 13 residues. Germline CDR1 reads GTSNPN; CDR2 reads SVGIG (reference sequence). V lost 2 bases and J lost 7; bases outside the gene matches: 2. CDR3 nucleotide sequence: TGTGCCTGGAGTTGGACAGGGGGCTATACGCAGTATTTT. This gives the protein CAWSWTGGYTQYF.

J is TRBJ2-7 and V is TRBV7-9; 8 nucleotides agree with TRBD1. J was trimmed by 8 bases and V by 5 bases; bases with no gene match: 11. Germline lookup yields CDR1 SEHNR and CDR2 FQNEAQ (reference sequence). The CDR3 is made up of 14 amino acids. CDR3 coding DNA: TGTGCCAGCAGCCAAGAGGACAGGGCCATACAGCAGTACTTC. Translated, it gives CASSQEDRAIQQYF.

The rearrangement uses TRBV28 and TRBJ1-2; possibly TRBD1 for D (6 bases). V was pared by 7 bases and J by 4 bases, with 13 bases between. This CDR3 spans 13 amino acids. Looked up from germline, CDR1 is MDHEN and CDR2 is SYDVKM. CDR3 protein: CASTRGGLYGYTF. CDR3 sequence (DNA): TGTGCCAGCACCCGCGGGGGCCTCTATGGCTACACCTTC.

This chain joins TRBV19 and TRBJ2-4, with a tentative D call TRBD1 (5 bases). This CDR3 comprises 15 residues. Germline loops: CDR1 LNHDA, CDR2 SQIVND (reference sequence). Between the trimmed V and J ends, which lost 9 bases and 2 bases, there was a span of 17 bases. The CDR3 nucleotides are TGTGCCAGCTCTCTTTTAGGGGTCACCAAAAACATTCAGTACTTC. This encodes CASSLLGVTKNIQYF.

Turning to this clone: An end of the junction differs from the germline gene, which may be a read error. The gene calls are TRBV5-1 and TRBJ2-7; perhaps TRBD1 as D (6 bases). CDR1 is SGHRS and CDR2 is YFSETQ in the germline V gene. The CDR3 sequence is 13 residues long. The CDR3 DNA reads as TGCGCCAGCAGCTTGGAAAGCCTGGGGGCCATATCATTC. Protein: CASSLESLGAISF.

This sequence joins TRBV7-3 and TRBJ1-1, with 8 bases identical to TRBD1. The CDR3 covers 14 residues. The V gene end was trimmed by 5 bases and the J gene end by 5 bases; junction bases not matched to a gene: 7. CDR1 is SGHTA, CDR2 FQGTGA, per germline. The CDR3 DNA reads TGTGCCAGCAGCACCGGACAGGGCGAAACTGAAGCTTTCTTT. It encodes CASSTGQGETEAFF.

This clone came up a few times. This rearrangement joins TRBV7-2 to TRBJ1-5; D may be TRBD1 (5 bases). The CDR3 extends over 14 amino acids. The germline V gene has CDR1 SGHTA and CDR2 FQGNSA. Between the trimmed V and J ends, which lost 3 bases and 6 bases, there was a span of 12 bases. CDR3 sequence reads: CASSFREGVQPQHF. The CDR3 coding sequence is TGTGCCAGCAGCTTCAGGGAGGGCGTTCAGCCCCAGCATTTT.

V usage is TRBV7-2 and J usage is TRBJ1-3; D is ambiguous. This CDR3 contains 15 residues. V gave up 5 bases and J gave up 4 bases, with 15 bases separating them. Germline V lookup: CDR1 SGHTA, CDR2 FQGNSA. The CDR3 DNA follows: TGTGCCAGCAGCCCCCCGGGAGGGCCGGGAAACACCATATATTTT. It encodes CASSPPGGPGNTIYF. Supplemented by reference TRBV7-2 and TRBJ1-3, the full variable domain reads GAGVSQSPSNKVTEKGKDVELRCDPISGHTALYWYRQSLGQGLEFLIYFQGNSAPDKSGLPSDRFSAERTGGSVSTLTIQRTQQEDSAVYLCASSPPGGPGNTIYFGEGSWLTVV.

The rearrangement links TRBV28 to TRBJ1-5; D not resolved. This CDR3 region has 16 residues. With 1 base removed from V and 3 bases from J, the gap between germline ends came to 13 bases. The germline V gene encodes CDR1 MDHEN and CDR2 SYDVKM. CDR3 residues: CASSLYDGQINQPQHF. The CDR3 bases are TGTGCCAGCAGTTTATACGATGGGCAGATCAATCAGCCCCAGCATTTT.

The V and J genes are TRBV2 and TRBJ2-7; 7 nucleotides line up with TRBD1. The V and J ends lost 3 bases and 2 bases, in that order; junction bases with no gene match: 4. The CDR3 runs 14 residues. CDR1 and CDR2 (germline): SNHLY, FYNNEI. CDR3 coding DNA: TGTGCCAGCAGTGATCCGGGACAGACCTACGAGCAGTACTTC. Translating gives CASSDPGQTYEQYF.

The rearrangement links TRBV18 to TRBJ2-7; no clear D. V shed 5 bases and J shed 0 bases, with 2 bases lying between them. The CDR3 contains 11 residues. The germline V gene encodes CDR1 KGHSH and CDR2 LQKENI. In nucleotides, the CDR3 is TGTGCCAGCTCAGTCTCCTACGAGCAGTACTTC. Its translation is CASSVSYEQYF. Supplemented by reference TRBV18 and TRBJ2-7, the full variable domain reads NAGVMQNPRHLVRRRGQEARLRCSPMKGHSHVYWYRQLPEEGLKFMVYLQKENIIDESGMPKERFSAEFPKEGPSILRIQQVVRGDSAAYFCASSVSYEQYFGPGTRLTVT.

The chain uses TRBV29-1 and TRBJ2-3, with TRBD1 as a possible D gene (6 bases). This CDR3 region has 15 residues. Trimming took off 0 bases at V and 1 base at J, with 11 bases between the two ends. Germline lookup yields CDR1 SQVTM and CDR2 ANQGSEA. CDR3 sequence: CSVEDPTGGTDTQYF. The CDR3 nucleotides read TGCAGCGTTGAAGATCCGACAGGAGGCACAGATACGCAGTATTTT.

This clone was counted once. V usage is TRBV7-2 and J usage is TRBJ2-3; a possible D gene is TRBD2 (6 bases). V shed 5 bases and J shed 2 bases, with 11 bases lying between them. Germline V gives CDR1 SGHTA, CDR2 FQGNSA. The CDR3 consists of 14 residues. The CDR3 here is CASSPIAATDTQYF. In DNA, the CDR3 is TGTGCCAGCAGCCCAATAGCGGCCACAGATACGCAGTATTTT. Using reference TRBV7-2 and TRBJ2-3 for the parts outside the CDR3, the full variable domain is GAGVSQSPSNKVTEKGKDVELRCDPISGHTALYWYRQSLGQGLEFLIYFQGNSAPDKSGLPSDRFSAERTGGSVSTLTIQRTQQEDSAVYLCASSPIAATDTQYFGPGTRLTVL.

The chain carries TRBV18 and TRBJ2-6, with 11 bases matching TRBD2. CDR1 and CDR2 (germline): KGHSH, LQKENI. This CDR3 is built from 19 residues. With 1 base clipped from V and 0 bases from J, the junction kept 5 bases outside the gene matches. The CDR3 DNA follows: TGTGCCAGCTCACCACGTCTAGCGGGAGGCTACTCTGGGGCCAACGTCCTGACTTTC. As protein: CASSPRLAGGYSGANVLTF.

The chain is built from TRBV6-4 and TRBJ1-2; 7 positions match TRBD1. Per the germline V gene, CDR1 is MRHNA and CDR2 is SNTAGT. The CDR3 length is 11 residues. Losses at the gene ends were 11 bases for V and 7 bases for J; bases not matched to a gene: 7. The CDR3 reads CAAGSGGGYTF. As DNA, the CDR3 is TGTGCCGCCGGGTCAGGGGGTGGCTACACCTTC.

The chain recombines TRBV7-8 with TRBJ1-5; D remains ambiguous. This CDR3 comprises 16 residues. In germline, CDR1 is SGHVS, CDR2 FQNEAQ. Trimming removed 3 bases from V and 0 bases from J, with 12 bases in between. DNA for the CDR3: TGTGCCAGCAGCTTGGGAGGACGGAATAGCAATCAGCCCCAGCATTTT. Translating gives CASSLGGRNSNQPQHF.

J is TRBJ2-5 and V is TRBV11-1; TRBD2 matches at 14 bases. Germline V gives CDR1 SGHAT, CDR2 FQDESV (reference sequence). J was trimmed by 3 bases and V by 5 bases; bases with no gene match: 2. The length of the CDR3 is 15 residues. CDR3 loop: CASSPGLAGEETQYF. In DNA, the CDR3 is TGTGCCAGCAGCCCGGGACTAGCGGGAGAAGAGACCCAGTACTTC.

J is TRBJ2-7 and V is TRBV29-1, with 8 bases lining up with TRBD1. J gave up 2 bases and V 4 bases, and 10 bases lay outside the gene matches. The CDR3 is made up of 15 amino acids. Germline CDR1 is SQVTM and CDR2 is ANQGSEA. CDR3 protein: CSVAKRTGSTYEQYF. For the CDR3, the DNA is TGCAGCGTTGCCAAGCGGACAGGGTCAACCTACGAGCAGTACTTC.

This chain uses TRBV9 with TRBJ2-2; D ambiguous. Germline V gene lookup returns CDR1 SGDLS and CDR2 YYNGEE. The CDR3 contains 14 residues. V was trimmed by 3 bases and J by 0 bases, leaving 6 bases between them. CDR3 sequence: CASSAPANTGELFF. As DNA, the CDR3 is TGTGCCAGCAGCGCGCCGGCGAACACCGGGGAGCTGTTTTTT.

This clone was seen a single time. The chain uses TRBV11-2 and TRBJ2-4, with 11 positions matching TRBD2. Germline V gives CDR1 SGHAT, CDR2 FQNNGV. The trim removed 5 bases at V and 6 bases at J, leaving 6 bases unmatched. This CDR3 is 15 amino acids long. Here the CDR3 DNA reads TGTGCCAGCAGCAACATAGCGGGAGGGGGAAACATTCAGTACTTC. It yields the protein CASSNIAGGGNIQYF.

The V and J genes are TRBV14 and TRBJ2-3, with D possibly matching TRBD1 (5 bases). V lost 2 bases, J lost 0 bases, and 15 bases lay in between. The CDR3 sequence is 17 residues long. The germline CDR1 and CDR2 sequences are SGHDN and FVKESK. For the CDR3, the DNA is TGTGCCAGCAGCCAACTCCCAGGGCCCGGGAGCACAGATACGCAGTATTTT. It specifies CASSQLPGPGSTDTQYF.